The source of this T cell receptor beta chain is a study of cytomegalovirus exposure and HLA in healthy donors. Study conclusions and caveats: Generally TCR sequences proved uncommon, though certain public TCRs appeared in numerous donors. A later analysis linked a missense variant in DCLRE1C to the trimming of TCR beta V and J genes. A later analysis showed that HLA-associated TCR beta chains had undergone more clonal expansion than equally common others.

This clone has only a few counts. Its antigen is unknown. PCR primers comprised 60 Vbeta and 13 Jbeta primers. The method was immunoSEQ multiplex PCR; TCRdb's version includes in-frame clones alone and lacks a portion of them. The data hold some 200,000 clones, with about 70% observed a single time. Per germline, CDR1 SGHTA and CDR2 FQGTGA. V lost 8 bases, J lost 5 bases, and 4 bases stayed unmatched. CDR3 length: 14 amino acids. The receptor was isolated from a middle-aged man in good health and CMV-seropositive. Material: PBMCs. The V gene is TRBV7-3, the J gene TRBJ2-2; 11 positions match TRBD1. CDR3 coding DNA: TGTGCCAGCCGGACAGGGGGCAGGACCGGGGAGCTGTTTTTT. Translated: CASRTGGRTGELFF.